A selection of T cell receptor beta chains follows, all from one sample in a study of T cell responses to AZD1222 COVID-19 vaccine. Sequencing was performed with immunoSEQ multiplex PCR; in TCRdb, only in-frame clones are kept and a portion is missing. This table holds some 96,000 clones, more than 75% found once. The source was peripheral blood, collected on day 0 of MenACWY control vaccination. Every receptor here comes from an adult in good health. Each CDR3 is given with its conserved first and last residue. The D gene is left open where the match is weak. Expanded clones are given a class, and other clones once, few, many or no size at all.

size	J	V	length	D	CDR3	DNA
.	TRBJ2-1	TRBV5-1	11	.	CASSANNEQFF	TGCGCCAGCAGCGCGAACAATGAGCAGTTCTTC
.	TRBJ1-1	TRBV30	13	.	CALRLGGNTEAFF	TGTGCCCTCCGCCTTGGTGGGAACACTGAAGCTTTCTTT
.	TRBJ2-7	TRBV5-6	13	.	CASSLFSWGEQYF	TGTGCCAGCAGCTTGTTTAGCTGGGGCGAGCAGTACTTC
.	TRBJ2-7	TRBV6-8	16	.	CASRRSTPGRLYEQYF	TGTGCCAGCAGAAGATCCACGCCGGGACGGCTCTACGAGCAGTACTTC
.	TRBJ1-1	TRBV29-1	11	.	CSVVGGPEAFF	TGCAGCGTTGTAGGGGGACCCGAAGCTTTCTTT
.	TRBJ2-3	TRBV4-3	15	.	CASSQDNLGTDTQYF	TGCGCCAGCAGCCAAGATAACTTAGGCACAGATACGCAGTATTTT
.	TRBJ1-5	TRBV4-2	16	.	CASSQGPQPSNQPQHF	TGTGCCAGCAGCCAAGGTCCCCAACCCAGCAATCAGCCCCAGCATTTT
.	TRBJ2-1	TRBV27	15	.	CASSFRGSSYNEQFF	TGTGCCAGCAGTTTCCGAGGGAGCTCCTACAATGAGCAGTTCTTC
once	TRBJ1-1	TRBV15	13	.	CATSRQGNTEAFF	TGTGCCACCAGCAGACAAGGGAACACTGAAGCTTTCTTT
.	TRBJ2-7	TRBV18	16	.	CASSPADGLPSYEQYF	TGTGCCAGCTCACCTGCGGACGGACTCCCCTCCTACGAGCAGTACTTC
once	TRBJ2-3	TRBV19	15	TRBD2	CASRETSGRADTQYF	TGTGCCAGTAGGGAGACTAGCGGGAGAGCAGATACGCAGTATTTT
.	TRBJ1-6	TRBV14	13	.	CASSQTFQGALHF	TGTGCCAGCAGCCAAACCTTCCAAGGGGCCCTCCACTTT
.	TRBJ2-7	TRBV2	14	.	CASTIRGGPYEQYF	TGTGCCAGCACCATAAGGGGAGGCCCCTACGAGCAGTACTTC
few	TRBJ1-6	TRBV30	16	.	CAWKEYLGSPISPLHF	TGTGCCTGGAAGGAATATCTGGGATCCCCAATTTCACCCCTCCACTTT
.	TRBJ1-2	TRBV4-3	15	.	CASSQGEGGNYGYTF	TGCGCCAGCAGCCAAGGTGAAGGGGGGAACTATGGCTACACCTTC
.	TRBJ1-1	TRBV28	15	.	CASSQGAGTGTEAFF	TGTGCCAGCAGTCAAGGGGCAGGGACGGGGACTGAAGCTTTCTTT
.	TRBJ1-5	TRBV7-8	17	.	CASSLARQLLSNQPQHF	TGTGCCAGCAGCTTAGCAAGACAGCTGCTTAGCAATCAGCCCCAGCATTTT
.	TRBJ2-2	TRBV19	15	TRBD1	CASSMDRVESGELFF	TGTGCCAGTAGTATGGACAGGGTGGAATCCGGGGAGCTGTTTTTT
.	TRBJ2-7	TRBV7-2	14	TRBD2	CASTVGLAPYEQYF	TGTGCCAGCACCGTCGGACTAGCACCCTACGAGCAGTACTTC
.	TRBJ1-5	TRBV25-1	15	TRBD1	CASRGQGHGNQPQHF	TGTGCCAGCAGGGGACAGGGTCATGGGAATCAGCCCCAGCATTTT
.	TRBJ1-1	TRBV7-9	12	TRBD1	CASSSPGGSAFF	TGTGCCAGCAGTTCGCCAGGGGGTTCTGCTTTCTTT
.	TRBJ2-5	TRBV19	14	TRBD1	CASSTTGTQETQYF	TGTGCCAGTAGTACGACAGGGACCCAAGAGACCCAGTACTTC